The next 5 T cell receptor beta chains were all read from a single sample in a study of spatial heterogeneity in lung cancer. Study-wide findings and caveats: One measure, the expanded intratumoral alpha and beta TCR count, tracked tumor mutation counts.

TCRdb reanalysed the 5' RACE reads using MiXCR and keeps one entry per CDR3 protein. The table records 9,500 to 11,000 distinct CDR3 sequences, approximately 12% of them present only once. Noted time point: sample taken at primary tumor resection. Which antigens these TCRs recognize remains unknown. The sequencing used lung tumor tissue, collected at surgery. Receptor source: a male donor with early-stage non-small cell lung cancer.

Sample share makes this clonotype medium-sized. This beta chain came through as a stray read in a library set up for alpha chains, and its size says little. The genes are TRBV7-9 and TRBJ2-5; a possible D gene is TRBD1 (6 bases). V gave up 3 bases and J gave up 5 bases, with 16 bases separating them. The CDR3 has 15 amino acids. The germline CDR1 and CDR2 sequences are SEHNR and FQNEAQ (reference sequence). This CDR3 reads CASSFPGVGKETQYF. The CDR3 region has the DNA TGTGCCAGCAGCTTTCCAGGGGTGGGCAAGGAGACCCAGTACTTC.

The table lists this clonotype with many counts. This beta chain was picked up by a library intended for alpha chains and is off target, so its count carries little meaning. The chain recombines TRBV19 with TRBJ1-2; the match to TRBD1 covers 7 bases. The CDR3 length is 13 residues. With 4 bases clipped from V and 7 bases from J, the junction kept 6 bases outside the gene matches. Per the germline V gene, CDR1 is LNHDA and CDR2 is SQIVND (reference sequence). The CDR3 DNA is TGTGCCAGTAGTACAGGGGGAGTACGTGGCTACACCTTC. Its protein product is CASSTGGVRGYTF.

This clonotype is medium-sized within its sample. A library prepared for alpha chains yielded this beta chain as an off-target read; its size is of little meaning. The rearrangement links TRBV30 to TRBJ2-4; 7 positions match TRBD1. Per germline, CDR1 GTSNPN and CDR2 SVGIG (reference sequence). The V and J ends lost 0 bases and 0 bases, in that order; junction bases with no gene match: 8. CDR3 length: 17 amino acids. The CDR3 DNA sequence: TGTGCCTGGAGTGTAATAGGGGGCGGTTTAGCCAAAAACATTCAGTACTTC. Its translation: CAWSVIGGGLAKNIQYF. The variable domain in full, completed from reference TRBV30 and TRBJ2-4, reads SQTIHQWPATLVQPVGSPLSLECTVEGTSNPNLYWYRQAAGRGLQLLFYSVGIGQISSEVPQNLSASRPQDRQFILSSKKLLLSDSGFYLCAWSVIGGGLAKNIQYFGAGTRLSVL.

A remark on this clonotype: Little can be read into the size of this beta chain, an off-target read in a library designed for alpha chains. The CDR3 sequence: CASSQDRFFAVYEQYF. Here the CDR3 DNA reads TGCGCCAGCAGCCAAGATAGGTTTTTCGCTGTCTACGAGCAGTACTTC. This rearrangement joins TRBV4-3 to TRBJ2-7; D gene ambiguous. Germline values: CDR1 LGHNA, CDR2 YSLEER. The CDR3 has 16 residues. V was pared by 0 bases and J by 3 bases, with 15 bases between.

This clonotype has a count of ten or more. This beta chain was picked up by a library intended for alpha chains and is off target, so its count carries little meaning. The chain has TRBV6-2 or TRBV6-3 and TRBJ2-3; 11 nucleotides line up with TRBD2. This CDR3 spans 15 amino acids. Germline assignment: CDR1 MNHEY and CDR2 SVGEGT. V was clipped by 0 bases and J by 4 bases; unmatched bases: 0. The CDR3 DNA reads as TGTGCCAGCAGTTACTCGACTAGCGGGGCAGATACGCAGTATTTT. Translating it yields CASSYSTSGADTQYF.